These 13 T cell receptor beta chains were sequenced from one sample in a study of blood T cell repertoires in COVID-19. The protocol was immunoSEQ multiplex PCR, while the TCRdb copy is restricted to in-frame clones and leaves out a portion. The sample consists of roughly 200,000 clones, 70% to 90% of them appearing once. Material: peripheral blood. These receptors came from a man in his forties with active or convalescent COVID-19.

The chain uses TRBV19 and TRBJ2-7; 12 bases are a match to TRBD2. Germline V gene sequence: CDR1 LNHDA, CDR2 SQIVND (reference sequence). The trim removed 5 bases at V and 2 bases at J, leaving 1 base unmatched. The length of the CDR3 is 14 residues. The CDR3 here is CASSRLAGAYEQYF. The CDR3 DNA sequence: TGTGCCAGTAGTCGACTAGCGGGGGCCTACGAGCAGTACTTC.

The chain carries TRBV21-1 and TRBJ2-7; the table's D gene call, TRBD1, was not cross checked with the DNA. TRBV21-1 constitutes a pseudogene. The CDR3 has 16 residues. In DNA, the CDR3 is TGTGCCAGCAGCAAGCCAAAGCCAAGGGGGATCTACGAGCAGTACTTC. It codes for CASSKPKPRGIYEQYF.

The rearrangement joins TRBV15 to TRBJ1-2; 7 nucleotides align to TRBD1. CDR3 length: 15 residues. CDR1 and CDR2 (germline): LNHNV, YYDKDF (reference sequence). J was trimmed by 2 bases and V by 2 bases; bases with no gene match: 5. The CDR3 region has the DNA TGTGCCACCAGCAGAAAGCCGGGACAGAACTATGGCTACACCTTC. Its translation: CATSRKPGQNYGYTF.

The chain recombines TRBV27 with TRBJ1-1; 9 positions match TRBD1. This CDR3 spans 15 amino acids. Trimming took 3 bases from V and 8 from J; bases not matched to a gene: 10. Germline CDR1 reads MNHEY; CDR2 reads SMNVEV (reference sequence). CDR3: CASSLMGQGPSEAFF. CDR3 coding DNA: TGTGCCAGCAGTTTGATGGGACAGGGACCCTCCGAAGCTTTCTTT.

The V call is TRBV7-9, the J call TRBJ2-5; TRBD2 might be the D (5 bases). The V end lost 6 bases, the J end lost 3 bases, and 11 bases lay between the germline ends. This CDR3 has 13 residues. CDR1 is SEHNR and CDR2 is FQNEAQ in the germline V gene (reference sequence). CDR3 in DNA: TGTGCCAGCAGTTTAAGGACTGAAGAGACCCAGTACTTC. Its protein is CASSLRTEETQYF.

The chain uses TRBV19 and TRBJ1-1; maybe TRBD1 (5 bases). V shed 9 bases and J shed 1 base, with 15 bases lying between them. The CDR3 has 14 residues. Germline V gives CDR1 LNHDA, CDR2 SQIVND (reference sequence). Here the CDR3 DNA reads TGTGCCAGCTCTTACAGGACCTCGAACACTGAAGCTTTCTTT. Protein: CASSYRTSNTEAFF.

This clone was recorded once. The chain recombines TRBV23-1 with TRBJ1-1; the match to TRBD1 covers 7 bases. TRBV23-1 is identified as an open reading frame with a role that is uncertain. This CDR3 region has 13 residues. J gave up 4 bases and V 2 bases, and 1 base lay outside the gene matches. DNA of the CDR3: TGCGCCAGCAGTCAAAGACAGGGCACTGAAGCTTTCTTT. Translation: CASSQRQGTEAFF.

This chain uses TRBV28 with TRBJ1-5; 7 nucleotides line up with TRBD1. CDR1 MDHEN and CDR2 SYDVKM come from the germline V gene. V dropped 3 bases and J dropped 3; count of bases not matched to a gene: 8. This CDR3 region has 16 residues. CDR3 coding DNA: TGTGCCAGCAGTTTGGCAGGGGGTGTTTTCAATCAGCCCCAGCATTTT. It encodes CASSLAGGVFNQPQHF.

This clone was seen just once. The rearrangement uses TRBV27 and TRBJ2-3, with 10 nucleotides matching TRBD2. J lost 4 bases, V lost 7 bases, and 5 bases had no gene match. CDR1 and CDR2 from the germline V gene are MNHEY and SMNVEV (reference sequence). CDR3 size: 14 residues. The CDR3 DNA follows: TGTGCCAGCAAGGAGCGGGGGGGCGCAGATACGCAGTATTTT. It translates to CASKERGGADTQYF.

The chain has TRBV27 and TRBJ2-3, with D possibly TRBD2 on 5 matching bases. The germline gives CDR1 MNHEY, CDR2 SMNVEV (reference sequence). This CDR3 is 16 amino acids long. With 2 bases removed from V and 2 bases from J, the gap between germline ends came to 14 bases. The CDR3 bases are TGTGCCAGCAGTTTAAGACTACCACGCCTCACAGATACGCAGTATTTT. As protein: CASSLRLPRLTDTQYF.

This rearrangement joins TRBV6-6 to TRBJ2-7; 7 bases align to TRBD1. Unmatched junction bases numbered 11, after V lost 8 bases and J lost 1 base. Germline loops: CDR1 MNHNY, CDR2 SVGAGI (reference sequence). The CDR3 consists of 15 residues. The CDR3 nucleotides read TGTGCCAGCCGACCGGTCGGGGACAGATCCTACGAGCAGTACTTC. It encodes CASRPVGDRSYEQYF.

The J gene is TRBJ1-2, the V gene TRBV15, with a possible D match to TRBD1 (6 bases). Trimming left V 0 bases short and J 7 bases short, with 15 bases between. This CDR3 comprises 15 residues. CDR1 and CDR2 from the germline V gene are LNHNV and YYDKDF (reference sequence). The CDR3 spells CATSREGTSGRGYTF. As DNA, the CDR3 is TGTGCCACCAGCAGAGAAGGGACATCCGGACGTGGCTACACCTTC.

V usage is TRBV6-5 and J usage is TRBJ2-7, with TRBD2 identical over 7 bases. V lost 7 bases, J lost 0 bases, and 9 bases stayed unmatched. The CDR3 totals 15 residues. Germline assignment: CDR1 MNHEY and CDR2 SVGAGI. The CDR3 loop reads CASTFLADSSYEQYF. The CDR3, as DNA: TGTGCCAGCACCTTTCTAGCGGATAGCTCCTACGAGCAGTACTTC.